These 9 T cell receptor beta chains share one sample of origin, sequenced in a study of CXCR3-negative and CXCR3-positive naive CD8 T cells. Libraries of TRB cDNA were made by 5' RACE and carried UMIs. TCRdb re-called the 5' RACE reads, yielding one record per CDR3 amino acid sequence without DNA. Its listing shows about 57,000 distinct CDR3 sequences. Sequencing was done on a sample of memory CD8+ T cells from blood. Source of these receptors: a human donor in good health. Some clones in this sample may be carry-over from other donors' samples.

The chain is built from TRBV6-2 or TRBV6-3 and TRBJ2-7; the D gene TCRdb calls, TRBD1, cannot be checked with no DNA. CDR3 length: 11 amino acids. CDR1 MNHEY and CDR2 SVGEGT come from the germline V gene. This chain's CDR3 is CASGRTDQQYF.

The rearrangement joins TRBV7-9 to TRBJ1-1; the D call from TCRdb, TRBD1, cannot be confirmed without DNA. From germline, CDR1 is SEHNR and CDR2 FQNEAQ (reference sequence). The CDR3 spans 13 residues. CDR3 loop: CASSRTGKPEAFF.

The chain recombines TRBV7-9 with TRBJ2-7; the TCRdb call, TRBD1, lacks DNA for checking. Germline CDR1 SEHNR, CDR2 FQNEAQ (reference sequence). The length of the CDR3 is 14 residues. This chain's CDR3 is CASSGTGGGDEQYF. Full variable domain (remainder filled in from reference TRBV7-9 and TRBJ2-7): DTGVSQNPRHKITKRGQNVTFRCDPISEHNRLYWYRQTLGQGPEFLTYFQNEAQLEKSRLLSDRFSAERPKGSFSTLEIQRTEQGDSAMYLCASSGTGGGDEQYFGPGTRLTVT.

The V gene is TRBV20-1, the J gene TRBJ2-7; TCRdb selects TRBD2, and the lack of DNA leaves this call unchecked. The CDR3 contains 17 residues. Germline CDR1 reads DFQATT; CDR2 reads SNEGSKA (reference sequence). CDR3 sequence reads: CSARDRRLAGGNYEQYF.

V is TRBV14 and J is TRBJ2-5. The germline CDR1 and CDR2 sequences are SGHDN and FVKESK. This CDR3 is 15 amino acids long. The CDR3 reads CASSQDGESQEIQYF.

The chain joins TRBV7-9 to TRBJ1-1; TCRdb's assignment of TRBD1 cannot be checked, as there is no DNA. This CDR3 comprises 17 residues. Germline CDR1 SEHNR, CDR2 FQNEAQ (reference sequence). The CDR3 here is CASSLASGQGLNTEAFF.

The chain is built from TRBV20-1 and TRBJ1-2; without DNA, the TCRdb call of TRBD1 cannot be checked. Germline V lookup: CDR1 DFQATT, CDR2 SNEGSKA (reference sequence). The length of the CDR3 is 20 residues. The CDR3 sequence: CSASPNTHSRDRAAFYGYTF.

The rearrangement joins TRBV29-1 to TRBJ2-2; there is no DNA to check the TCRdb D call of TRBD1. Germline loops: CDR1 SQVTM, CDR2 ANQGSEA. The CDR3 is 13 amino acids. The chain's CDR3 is CSVVQGYTGELFF.

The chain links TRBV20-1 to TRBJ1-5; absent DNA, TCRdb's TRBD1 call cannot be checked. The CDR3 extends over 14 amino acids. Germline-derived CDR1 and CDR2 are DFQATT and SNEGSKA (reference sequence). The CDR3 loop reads CSARGPAENQPQHF.